These 10 T cell receptor beta chains were sequenced from one sample in a study of cytomegalovirus exposure and HLA in healthy donors. The PCR was carried out with 60 Vbeta primers and 13 Jbeta primers. Libraries were prepared by immunoSEQ multiplex PCR; TCRdb keeps only in-frame clonotypes and omits some of them. In all, the sample yields 150,000 to 200,000 clones. The sample taken for sequencing was PBMCs. The origin of the receptors is a man aged 25 to 45 in good health and CMV-seronegative.

This chain links TRBV5-1 with TRBJ2-5, with TRBD2 identical over 7 bases. The ends lost 0 bases at V and 5 bases at J; junction bases unmatched: 16. Germline assignment: CDR1 SGHRS and CDR2 YFSETQ. This CDR3 spans 18 amino acids. CDR3 residues: CASSLVRSATAGEETQYF. The CDR3 nucleotides read TGCGCCAGCAGCTTGGTACGTTCGGCAACGGCGGGAGAGGAGACCCAGTACTTC.

This chain's CDR3 is CASSVGPGQGIYGYTF. CDR3 in DNA: TGTGCCAGCAGTGTCGGACCGGGACAGGGTATCTATGGCTACACCTTC. This chain links TRBV6-4 with TRBJ1-2, with TRBD1 identical over 9 bases. Germline loops: CDR1 MRHNA, CDR2 SNTAGT. The CDR3 totals 16 residues. V lost 4 bases to trimming and J lost 4 bases; unmatched junction nucleotides: 10.

This rearrangement joins TRBV10-3 to TRBJ2-1; 7 bases line up with TRBD1. Per germline, CDR1 ENHRY and CDR2 SYGVKD. Trimming cost V 10 bases and J 4 bases; bases outside gene matches: 10. The CDR3 has 14 residues. CDR3 sequence reads: CATIKGARYNEQFF. The CDR3, as DNA: TGTGCCACCATCAAGGGGGCTCGGTACAATGAGCAGTTCTTC.

This chain connects TRBV10-3 to TRBJ2-5; D gene ambiguous. CDR3 length equals 13 residues. Germline V gene lookup returns CDR1 ENHRY and CDR2 SYGVKD. With 6 bases removed from V and 2 bases from J, the gap between germline ends came to 10 bases. CDR3 nucleotides: TGTGCCATCAGCAGTGGCAGACAAGAGACCCAGTACTTC. Translation: CAISSGRQETQYF.

The chain uses TRBV7-9 and TRBJ2-4; tentative D call: TRBD2 (6 bases). CDR1 is SEHNR and CDR2 is FQNEAQ in the germline V gene (reference sequence). This CDR3 region has 16 residues. The ends were cut back, 5 bases at V and 3 bases at J, with 17 bases in the middle. The DNA for the CDR3 is TGTGCCAGCAGCCCCGGACCCGGGGGTGGCAAAAACATTCAGTACTTC. This encodes CASSPGPGGGKNIQYF.

J is TRBJ1-2 and V is TRBV29-1, with 11 bases that match TRBD1. The junction had 11 bases not matched to a gene; V was cut back by 4 bases and J by 4 bases. The germline gives CDR1 SQVTM, CDR2 ANQGSEA. The CDR3 runs 16 residues. The CDR3 nucleotides are TGCAGCGTTGCCCTTCAGGACAGGGGGCTTATCTATGGCTACACCTTC. Protein sequence: CSVALQDRGLIYGYTF.

The J gene is TRBJ2-5, the V gene TRBV11-1, with 8 bases lining up with TRBD2. This CDR3 has 14 amino acids. The germline gives CDR1 SGHAT, CDR2 FQDESV (reference sequence). J lost 3 bases, V lost 5 bases, and 5 bases had no gene match. CDR3 coding DNA: TGTGCCAGCAGCCCCTCGGGGGGGGAAGAGACCCAGTACTTC. As protein: CASSPSGGEETQYF.

The V and J genes are TRBV29-1 and TRBJ2-3, with TRBD2 identical over 12 bases. The junction had 17 bases not matched to a gene; V was cut back by 6 bases and J by 1 base. Germline V lookup: CDR1 SQVTM, CDR2 ANQGSEA. The CDR3 is made up of 19 amino acids. The CDR3, as DNA: TGCAGCGTCGAGGGGTTTCTAGCGGGAGGGCTCCGAGGCACAGATACGCAGTATTTT. Protein product: CSVEGFLAGGLRGTDTQYF.

This sequence joins TRBV4-1 and TRBJ1-2; 8 nucleotides line up with TRBD1. The length of the CDR3 is 18 residues. CDR1 MGHRA and CDR2 YSYEKL come from the germline V gene. Germline trimming cut 0 bases from V and 0 bases from J; bases unmatched to any gene: 9. The CDR3 spells CASSQEELTGGANYGYTF. CDR3 nucleotides: TGCGCCAGCAGCCAAGAGGAACTTACAGGGGGGGCTAACTATGGCTACACCTTC.

This sequence joins TRBV18 and TRBJ1-5; TRBD1 matches at 10 bases. The J segment lost 6 bases and the V segment lost 4 bases, leaving 9 bases of the junction unmatched. The CDR3 is made up of 16 amino acids. The germline V gene has CDR1 KGHSH and CDR2 LQKENI. CDR3 nucleotides: TGTGCCAGCTCACTATCCGGGACAGGGGCAGGTCAGCCCCAGCATTTT. This encodes CASSLSGTGAGQPQHF. The full variable domain, completed using reference TRBV18 and TRBJ1-5, is NAGVMQNPRHLVRRRGQEARLRCSPMKGHSHVYWYRQLPEEGLKFMVYLQKENIIDESGMPKERFSAEFPKEGPSILRIQQVVRGDSAAYFCASSLSGTGAGQPQHFGDGTRLSIL.